This TCR beta chain was observed in a study of CDR3 diversity in severe acne. Trimming pared 5 bases from V and 7 bases from J, leaving 9 bases between. Germline CDR1 and CDR2: MNHEY and SMNVEV (reference sequence). This CDR3 comprises 12 residues. Using its own MiXCR run on the PCR reads, TCRdb lists one record per CDR3 protein. This table holds 97,000 or so distinct CDR3 sequences, about half found once. This clonotype was found a few times. The sequenced sample was blood. This receptor was obtained from a male donor with acne. V and J are TRBV27 and TRBJ2-1; unclear D gene. The CDR3 bases are TGTGCCAGCAGTCGTGGGGTGAATGAGCAGTTCTTC. Amino acid sequence: CASSRGVNEQFF.